This entry is about one T cell receptor beta chain. What it binds is not known. Patients with Susac syndrome met diagnostic criteria that were recently defined for definite or probable disease. TEMRA cells underwent FACS enrichment and CD8+ and CD4+ T cells underwent negative isolation. This sample was taken from a study of CD8 T cells in Susac syndrome. Findings of the study overall: When the CD4+ T cell repertoires of patients with Susac syndrome were examined, they did not show any clonal expansion.

Germline V gene sequence: CDR1 MNHEY, CDR2 SVGAGI. The CDR3 runs to 15 residues. The V and J ends lost 1 base and 5 bases respectively, with 11 bases between them. Random hexamers were used to reverse transcribe an amount of roughly 0.45 to 1 ug RNA. Amplification of TCR beta CDR3 by immunoSEQ multiplex PCR spanned 54 Vbeta and 13 Jbeta. From the immunoSEQ multiplex PCR reads, TCRdb called clonotypes with MiXCR, one entry per CDR3 protein. The sample holds about 180,000 distinct CDR3 sequences, around 94% seen once. The sequenced material came from CD4+ T cells from PBMCs. The chain links TRBV6-5 to TRBJ2-2, with unresolved D. This sequence originates from a human donor with Susac syndrome. DNA of the CDR3: TGTGCCAGCAGTTACTATCTTGGCGGAACCGGGGAGCTGTTTTTT. Its translation: CASSYYLGGTGELFF.